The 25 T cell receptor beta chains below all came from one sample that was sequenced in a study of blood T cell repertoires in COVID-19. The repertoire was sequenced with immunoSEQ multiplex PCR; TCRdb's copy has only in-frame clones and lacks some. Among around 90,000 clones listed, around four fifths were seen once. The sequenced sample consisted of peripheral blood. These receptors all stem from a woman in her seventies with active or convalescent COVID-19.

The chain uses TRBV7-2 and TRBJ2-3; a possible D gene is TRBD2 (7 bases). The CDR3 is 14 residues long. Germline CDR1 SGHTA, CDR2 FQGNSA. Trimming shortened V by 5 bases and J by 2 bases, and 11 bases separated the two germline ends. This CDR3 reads CASSRGAYTDTQYF. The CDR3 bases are TGTGCCAGCAGCCGGGGGGCCTACACAGATACGCAGTATTTT.

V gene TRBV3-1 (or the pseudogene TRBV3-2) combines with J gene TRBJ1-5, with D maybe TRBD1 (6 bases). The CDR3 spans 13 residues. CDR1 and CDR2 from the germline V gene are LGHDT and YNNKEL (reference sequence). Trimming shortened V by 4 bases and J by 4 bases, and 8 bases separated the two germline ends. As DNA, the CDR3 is TGTGCCAGCAGCCTGGACAGAAATCAGCCCCAGCATTTT. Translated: CASSLDRNQPQHF.

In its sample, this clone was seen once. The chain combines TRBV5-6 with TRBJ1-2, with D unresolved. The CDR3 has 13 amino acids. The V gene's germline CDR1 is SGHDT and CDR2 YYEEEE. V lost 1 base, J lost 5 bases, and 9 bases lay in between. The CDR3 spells CASSLMADYGYTF. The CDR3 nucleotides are TGTGCCAGCAGCTTGATGGCGGATTATGGCTACACCTTC.

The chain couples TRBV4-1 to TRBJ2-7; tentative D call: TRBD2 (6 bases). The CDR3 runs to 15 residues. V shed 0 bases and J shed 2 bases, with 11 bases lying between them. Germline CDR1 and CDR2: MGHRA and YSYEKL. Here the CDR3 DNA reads TGCGCCAGCAGCCAAGATTATCGGGGGACCTACGAGCAGTACTTC. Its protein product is CASSQDYRGTYEQYF.

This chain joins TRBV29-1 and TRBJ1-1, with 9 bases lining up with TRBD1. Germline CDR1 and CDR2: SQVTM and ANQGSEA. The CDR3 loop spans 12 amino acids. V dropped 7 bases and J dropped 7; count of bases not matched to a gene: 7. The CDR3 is CSATQGAVEAFF. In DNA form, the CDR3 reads TGCAGCGCTACACAGGGGGCGGTTGAAGCTTTCTTT.

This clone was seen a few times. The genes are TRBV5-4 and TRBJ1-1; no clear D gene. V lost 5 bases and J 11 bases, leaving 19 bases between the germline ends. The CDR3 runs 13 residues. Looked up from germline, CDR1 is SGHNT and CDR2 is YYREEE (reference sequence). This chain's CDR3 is CASSPDSNTQAFF. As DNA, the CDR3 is TGTGCCAGCAGTCCGGACTCAAATACTCAGGCTTTCTTT.

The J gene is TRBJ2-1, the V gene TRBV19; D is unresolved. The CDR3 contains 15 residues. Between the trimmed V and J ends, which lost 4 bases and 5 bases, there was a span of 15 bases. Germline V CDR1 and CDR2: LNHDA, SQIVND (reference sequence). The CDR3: CASSKERQVHNEQFF. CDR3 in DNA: TGTGCCAGTAGTAAGGAACGCCAGGTGCACAATGAGCAGTTCTTC.

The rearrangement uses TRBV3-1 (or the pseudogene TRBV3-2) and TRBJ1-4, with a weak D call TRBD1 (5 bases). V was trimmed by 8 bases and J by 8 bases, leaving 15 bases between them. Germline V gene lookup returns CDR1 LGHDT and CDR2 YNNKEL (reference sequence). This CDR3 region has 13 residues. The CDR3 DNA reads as TGTGCCAGCGGTGGGACTACGAGGGAAAAACTGTTTTTT. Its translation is CASGGTTREKLFF.

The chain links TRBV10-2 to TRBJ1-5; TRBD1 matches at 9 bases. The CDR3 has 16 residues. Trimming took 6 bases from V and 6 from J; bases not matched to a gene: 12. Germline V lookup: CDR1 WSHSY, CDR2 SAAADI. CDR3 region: CASSTRPGQGPQPQHF. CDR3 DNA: TGCGCCAGCAGCACCCGCCCGGGACAGGGCCCTCAGCCCCAGCATTTT.

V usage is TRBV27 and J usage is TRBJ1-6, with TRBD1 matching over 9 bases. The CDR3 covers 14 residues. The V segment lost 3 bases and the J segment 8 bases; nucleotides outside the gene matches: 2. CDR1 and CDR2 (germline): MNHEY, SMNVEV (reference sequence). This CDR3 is CASSLGQGYSPLHF. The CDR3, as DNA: TGTGCCAGCAGTTTGGGACAGGGTTATTCACCCCTCCACTTT.

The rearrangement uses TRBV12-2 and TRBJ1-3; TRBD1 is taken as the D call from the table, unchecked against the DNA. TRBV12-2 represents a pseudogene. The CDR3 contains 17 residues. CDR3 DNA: TGTGCAAGTCGCTCCCGAGGGGGTTCCTCACCTGGAAACACCATATATTTT. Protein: CASRSRGGSSPGNTIYF.

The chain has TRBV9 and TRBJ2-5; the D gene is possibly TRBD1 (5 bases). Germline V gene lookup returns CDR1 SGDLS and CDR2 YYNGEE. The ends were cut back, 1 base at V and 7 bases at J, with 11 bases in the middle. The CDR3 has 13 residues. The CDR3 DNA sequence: TGTGCCAGCAGCGTACCCGAAAGGGGGACCCAGTACTTC. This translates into CASSVPERGTQYF. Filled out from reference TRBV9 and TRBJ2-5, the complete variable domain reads DSGVTQTPKHLITATGQRVTLRCSPRSGDLSVYWYQQSLDQGLQFLIQYYNGEERAKGNILERFSAQQFPDLHSELNLSSLELGDSALYFCASSVPERGTQYFGPGTRLLVL.

The CDR3 loop is CASSLGQVGSYGYTF. The CDR3 DNA is TGTGCCAGCAGCCTCGGACAGGTCGGTAGCTATGGCTACACCTTC. The rearrangement links TRBV7-2 to TRBJ1-2; 7 nucleotides align to TRBD1. Germline V gene sequence: CDR1 SGHTA, CDR2 FQGNSA. CDR3 length: 15 residues. V was clipped by 5 bases and J by 4 bases; unmatched bases: 10. The entire variable domain, with the rest obtained from reference TRBV7-2 and TRBJ1-2, is as follows: GAGVSQSPSNKVTEKGKDVELRCDPISGHTALYWYRQSLGQGLEFLIYFQGNSAPDKSGLPSDRFSAERTGGSVSTLTIQRTQQEDSAVYLCASSLGQVGSYGYTFGSGTRLTVV.

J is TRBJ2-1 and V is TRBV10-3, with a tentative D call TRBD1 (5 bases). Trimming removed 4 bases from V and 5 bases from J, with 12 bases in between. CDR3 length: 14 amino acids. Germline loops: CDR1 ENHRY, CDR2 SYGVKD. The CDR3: CAISVRSGNNEQFF. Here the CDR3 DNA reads TGTGCCATCAGTGTAAGGTCAGGGAACAATGAGCAGTTCTTC.

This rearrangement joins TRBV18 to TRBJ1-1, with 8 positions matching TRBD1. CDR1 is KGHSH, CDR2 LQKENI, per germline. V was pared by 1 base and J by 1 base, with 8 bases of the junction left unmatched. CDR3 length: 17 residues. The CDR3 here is CASSPLSGTGSNTEAFF. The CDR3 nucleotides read TGTGCCAGCTCACCACTCTCGGGGACAGGATCGAACACTGAAGCTTTCTTT.

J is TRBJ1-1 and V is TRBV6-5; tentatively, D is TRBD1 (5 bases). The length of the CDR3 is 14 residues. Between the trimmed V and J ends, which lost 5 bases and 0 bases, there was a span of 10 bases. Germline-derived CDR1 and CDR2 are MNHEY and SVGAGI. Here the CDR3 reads CASSKGLLNTEAFF. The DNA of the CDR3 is TGTGCCAGCAGTAAGGGACTGCTGAACACTGAAGCTTTCTTT.

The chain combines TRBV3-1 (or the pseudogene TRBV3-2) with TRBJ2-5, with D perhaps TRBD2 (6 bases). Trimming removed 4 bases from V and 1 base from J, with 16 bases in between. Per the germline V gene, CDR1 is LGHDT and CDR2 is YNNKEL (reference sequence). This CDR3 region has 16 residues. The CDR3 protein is CASSPPRTGVQETQYF. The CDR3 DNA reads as TGTGCCAGCAGCCCCCCGAGAACGGGGGTCCAAGAGACCCAGTACTTC.

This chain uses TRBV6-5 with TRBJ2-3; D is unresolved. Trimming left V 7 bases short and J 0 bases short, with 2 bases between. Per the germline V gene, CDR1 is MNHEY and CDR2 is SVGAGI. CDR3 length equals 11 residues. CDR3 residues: CASTSTDTQYF. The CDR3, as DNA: TGTGCCAGCACTAGCACAGATACGCAGTATTTT.

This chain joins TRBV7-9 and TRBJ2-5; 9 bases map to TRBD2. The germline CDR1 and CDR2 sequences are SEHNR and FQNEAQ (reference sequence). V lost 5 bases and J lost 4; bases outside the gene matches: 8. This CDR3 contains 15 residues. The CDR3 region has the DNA TGTGCCAGCAGCCCCCTTGCGGGGGGGCCAGAGACCCAGTACTTC. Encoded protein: CASSPLAGGPETQYF. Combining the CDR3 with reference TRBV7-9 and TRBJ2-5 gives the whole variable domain DTGVSQNPRHKITKRGQNVTFRCDPISEHNRLYWYRQTLGQGPEFLTYFQNEAQLEKSRLLSDRFSAERPKGSFSTLEIQRTEQGDSAMYLCASSPLAGGPETQYFGPGTRLLVL.

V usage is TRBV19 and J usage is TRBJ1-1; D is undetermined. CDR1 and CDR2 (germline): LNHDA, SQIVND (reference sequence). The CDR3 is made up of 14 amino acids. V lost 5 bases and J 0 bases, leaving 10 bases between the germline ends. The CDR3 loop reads CASSWPGMNTEAFF. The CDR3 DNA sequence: TGTGCCAGTAGTTGGCCAGGTATGAACACTGAAGCTTTCTTT.

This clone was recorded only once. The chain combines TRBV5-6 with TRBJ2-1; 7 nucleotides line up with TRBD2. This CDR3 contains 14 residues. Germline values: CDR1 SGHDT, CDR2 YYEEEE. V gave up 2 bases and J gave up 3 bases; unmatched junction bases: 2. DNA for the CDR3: TGTGCCAGCAGCTTCCGGGACTACTACAATGAGCAGTTCTTC. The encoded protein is CASSFRDYYNEQFF.

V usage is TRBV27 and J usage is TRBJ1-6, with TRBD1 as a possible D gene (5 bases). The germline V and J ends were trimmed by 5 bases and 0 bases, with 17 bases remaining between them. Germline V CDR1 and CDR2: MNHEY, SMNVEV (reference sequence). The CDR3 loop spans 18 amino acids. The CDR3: CASSPATPGFSYNSPLHF. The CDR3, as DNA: TGTGCCAGCAGTCCCGCGACCCCAGGGTTCTCCTATAATTCACCCCTCCACTTT.

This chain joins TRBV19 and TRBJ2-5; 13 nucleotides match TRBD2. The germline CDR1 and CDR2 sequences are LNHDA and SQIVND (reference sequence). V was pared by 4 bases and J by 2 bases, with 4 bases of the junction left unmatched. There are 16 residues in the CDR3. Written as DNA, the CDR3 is TGTGCCAGTAGTAGGGGACTAGCGGGGTTTCAAGAGACCCAGTACTTC. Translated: CASSRGLAGFQETQYF.

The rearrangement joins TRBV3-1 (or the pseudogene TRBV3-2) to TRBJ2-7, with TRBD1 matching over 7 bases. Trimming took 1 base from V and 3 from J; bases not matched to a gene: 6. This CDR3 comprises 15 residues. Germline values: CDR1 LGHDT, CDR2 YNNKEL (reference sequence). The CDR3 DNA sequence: TGTGCCAGCAGCCAAGGGACAGGATCAGGCTACGAGCAGTACTTC. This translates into CASSQGTGSGYEQYF.

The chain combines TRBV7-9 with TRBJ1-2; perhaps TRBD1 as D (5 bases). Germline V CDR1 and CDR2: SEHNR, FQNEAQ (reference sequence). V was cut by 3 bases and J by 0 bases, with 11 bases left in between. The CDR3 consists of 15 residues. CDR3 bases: TGTGCCAGCAGCTTGTTGGGGCAGACTAACTATGGCTACACCTTC. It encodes CASSLLGQTNYGYTF.